This passage covers 12 T cell receptor beta chains from one sample sequenced in a study of blood T cell repertoires in COVID-19. Repertoires were generated with immunoSEQ multiplex PCR, while TCRdb's copy carries only in-frame clones and drops some. The sample yields hundreds of thousands of clones, 85% seen once. The sample comprised PBMCs or T cells enriched from blood (not recorded which). The source is a woman in her 30s who had been exposed to COVID-19.

The CDR3 nucleotides read TGTGCCAGCAGCTACGAGCTAGCGGCTGAAATCTACGAGCAGTACTTC. It codes for CASSYELAAEIYEQYF. The chain links TRBV13 to TRBJ2-7; 7 bases fit TRBD2. V dropped 4 bases and J dropped 3; count of bases not matched to a gene: 12. Germline V gene data show CDR1 as PRHDT and CDR2 as FYEKMQ (reference sequence). The CDR3 totals 16 residues.

The V and J genes are TRBV19 and TRBJ1-1, with D perhaps matching TRBD1 (6 bases). Per the germline V gene, CDR1 is LNHDA and CDR2 is SQIVND (reference sequence). The CDR3 length is 20 residues. V gave up 6 bases and J gave up 3 bases, with 32 bases separating them. CDR3 protein: CASSLWGGAGSGPKDTEAFF. The DNA of the CDR3 is TGTGCCAGTAGCCTGTGGGGGGGCGCCGGTTCTGGGCCAAAGGACACTGAAGCTTTCTTT.

The rearrangement links TRBV28 to TRBJ1-1; tentatively, D is TRBD1 (6 bases). Trimming took off 4 bases at V and 3 bases at J, with 15 bases between the two ends. CDR3 length: 15 amino acids. Germline V gene data show CDR1 as MDHEN and CDR2 as SYDVKM. The CDR3 here is CASSSIGGGDTEAFF. The CDR3 region has the DNA TGTGCCAGCAGTTCCATAGGGGGAGGGGACACTGAAGCTTTCTTT.

The CDR3 DNA reads TGTGCCAGCAGTGAAAGGAGACAGGGAAGCCAGCCCCAGCATTTT. Amino acid sequence: CASSERRQGSQPQHF. The V gene is TRBV6-1, the J gene TRBJ1-5; 7 bases agree with TRBD1. Losses at the gene ends were 2 bases for V and 7 bases for J; bases not matched to a gene: 8. This CDR3 is 15 amino acids long. The V gene's germline CDR1 is MNHNS and CDR2 SASEGT.

This sequence joins TRBV29-1 and TRBJ2-2, with D maybe TRBD2 (5 bases). Per the germline V gene, CDR1 is SQVTM and CDR2 is ANQGSEA. Trimming pared 6 bases from V and 5 bases from J, leaving 22 bases between. CDR3 length equals 16 residues. The CDR3 DNA reads TGCAGCGTGATGGGATCGGGGATTGTAGGTACCGGGGAGCTGTTTTTT. As protein: CSVMGSGIVGTGELFF.

The chain carries TRBV6-4 and TRBJ1-2; the D is unclear. Germline CDR1 MRHNA, CDR2 SNTAGT. The germline V and J ends were trimmed by 2 bases and 6 bases, with 13 bases remaining between them. This CDR3 contains 14 residues. The CDR3 sequence is CASSDLPSPHGYTF. The CDR3 bases are TGTGCCAGCAGTGACCTACCGAGCCCACATGGCTACACCTTC.

This chain joins TRBV7-6 and TRBJ1-3; D possibly corresponds to TRBD1 (5 bases). V was pared by 2 bases and J by 0 bases, with 8 bases between. The length of the CDR3 is 15 residues. CDR1 is SGHVS and CDR2 is FNYEAQ in the germline V gene. The CDR3 DNA follows: TGTGCCAGCAGCTTAAACAGGTTCTCTGGAAACACCATATATTTT. Its protein product is CASSLNRFSGNTIYF. Using reference TRBV7-6 and TRBJ1-3 for the parts outside the CDR3, the full variable domain is GAGVSQSPRYKVTKRGQDVALRCDPISGHVSLYWYRQALGQGPEFLTYFNYEAQQDKSGLPNDRFSAERPEGSISTLTIQRTEQRDSAMYRCASSLNRFSGNTIYFGEGSWLTVV.

This clone has just one count. The chain combines TRBV5-4 with TRBJ2-4; D may be TRBD2 (6 bases). The CDR3 has 16 residues. Germline V lookup: CDR1 SGHNT, CDR2 YYREEE (reference sequence). The germline V and J ends were trimmed by 0 bases and 1 base, with 11 bases remaining between them. The DNA for the CDR3 is TGTGCCAGCAGCTTGGATCTAGCGTCGGCCAAAAACATTCAGTACTTC. Translation gives CASSLDLASAKNIQYF.

This clone was recorded only once. CDR3 nucleotides: TGTGCCAGCAGCTCCGACAGGTCTAATCAGCCCCAGCATTTT. This sequence encodes CASSSDRSNQPQHF. The V gene is TRBV7-2, the J gene TRBJ1-5, with D perhaps matching TRBD1 (6 bases). Per germline, CDR1 SGHTA and CDR2 FQGNSA. V gave up 4 bases and J gave up 4 bases, with 11 bases separating them. This CDR3 region has 14 residues.

This CDR3 is CASSSLTGSYEQYF. In nucleotides, the CDR3 is TGTGCCAGCAGTTCCTTGACTGGATCCTACGAGCAGTACTTC. The rearrangement uses TRBV6-5 and TRBJ2-7, with D unresolved. Looked up from germline, CDR1 is MNHEY and CDR2 is SVGAGI. The CDR3 sequence is 14 residues long. V dropped 4 bases and J dropped 1 base, with 11 bases sitting between them.

This sequence joins TRBV19 and TRBJ2-7, with D possibly being TRBD2 (5 bases). The CDR3 loop spans 11 amino acids. The germline V gene encodes CDR1 LNHDA and CDR2 SQIVND (reference sequence). The V and J ends lost 11 bases and 0 bases respectively, with 8 bases between them. The CDR3 nucleotides are TGTGCCGCGGGTAGCTCCTACGAGCAGTACTTC. Translating it yields CAAGSSYEQYF.

The CDR3 protein is CASSPRKVTDTQYF. The DNA for the CDR3 is TGTGCCAGCAGCCCCAGAAAAGTCACAGATACGCAGTATTTT. V is TRBV3-1 (or the pseudogene TRBV3-2) and J is TRBJ2-3, with no clear D. V was cut by 4 bases and J by 2 bases, with 10 bases left in between. The CDR3 extends over 14 amino acids. Germline CDR1 is LGHDT and CDR2 is YNNKEL (reference sequence).